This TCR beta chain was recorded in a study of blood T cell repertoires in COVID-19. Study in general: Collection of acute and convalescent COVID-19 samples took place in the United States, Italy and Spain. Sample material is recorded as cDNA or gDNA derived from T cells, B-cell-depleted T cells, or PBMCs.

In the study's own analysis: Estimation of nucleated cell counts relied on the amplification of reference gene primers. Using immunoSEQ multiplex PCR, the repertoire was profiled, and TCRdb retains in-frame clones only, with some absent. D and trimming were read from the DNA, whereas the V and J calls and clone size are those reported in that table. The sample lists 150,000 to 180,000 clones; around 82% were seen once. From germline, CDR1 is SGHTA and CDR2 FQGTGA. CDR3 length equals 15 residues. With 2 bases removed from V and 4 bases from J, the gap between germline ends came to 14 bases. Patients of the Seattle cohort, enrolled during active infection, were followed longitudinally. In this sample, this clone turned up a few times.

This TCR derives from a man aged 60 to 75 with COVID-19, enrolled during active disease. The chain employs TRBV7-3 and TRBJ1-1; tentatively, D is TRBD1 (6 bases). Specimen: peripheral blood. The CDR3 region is CASSLGGAGLTEAFF. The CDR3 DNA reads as TGTGCCAGCAGCTTAGGGGGGGCAGGCCTCACTGAAGCTTTCTTT.